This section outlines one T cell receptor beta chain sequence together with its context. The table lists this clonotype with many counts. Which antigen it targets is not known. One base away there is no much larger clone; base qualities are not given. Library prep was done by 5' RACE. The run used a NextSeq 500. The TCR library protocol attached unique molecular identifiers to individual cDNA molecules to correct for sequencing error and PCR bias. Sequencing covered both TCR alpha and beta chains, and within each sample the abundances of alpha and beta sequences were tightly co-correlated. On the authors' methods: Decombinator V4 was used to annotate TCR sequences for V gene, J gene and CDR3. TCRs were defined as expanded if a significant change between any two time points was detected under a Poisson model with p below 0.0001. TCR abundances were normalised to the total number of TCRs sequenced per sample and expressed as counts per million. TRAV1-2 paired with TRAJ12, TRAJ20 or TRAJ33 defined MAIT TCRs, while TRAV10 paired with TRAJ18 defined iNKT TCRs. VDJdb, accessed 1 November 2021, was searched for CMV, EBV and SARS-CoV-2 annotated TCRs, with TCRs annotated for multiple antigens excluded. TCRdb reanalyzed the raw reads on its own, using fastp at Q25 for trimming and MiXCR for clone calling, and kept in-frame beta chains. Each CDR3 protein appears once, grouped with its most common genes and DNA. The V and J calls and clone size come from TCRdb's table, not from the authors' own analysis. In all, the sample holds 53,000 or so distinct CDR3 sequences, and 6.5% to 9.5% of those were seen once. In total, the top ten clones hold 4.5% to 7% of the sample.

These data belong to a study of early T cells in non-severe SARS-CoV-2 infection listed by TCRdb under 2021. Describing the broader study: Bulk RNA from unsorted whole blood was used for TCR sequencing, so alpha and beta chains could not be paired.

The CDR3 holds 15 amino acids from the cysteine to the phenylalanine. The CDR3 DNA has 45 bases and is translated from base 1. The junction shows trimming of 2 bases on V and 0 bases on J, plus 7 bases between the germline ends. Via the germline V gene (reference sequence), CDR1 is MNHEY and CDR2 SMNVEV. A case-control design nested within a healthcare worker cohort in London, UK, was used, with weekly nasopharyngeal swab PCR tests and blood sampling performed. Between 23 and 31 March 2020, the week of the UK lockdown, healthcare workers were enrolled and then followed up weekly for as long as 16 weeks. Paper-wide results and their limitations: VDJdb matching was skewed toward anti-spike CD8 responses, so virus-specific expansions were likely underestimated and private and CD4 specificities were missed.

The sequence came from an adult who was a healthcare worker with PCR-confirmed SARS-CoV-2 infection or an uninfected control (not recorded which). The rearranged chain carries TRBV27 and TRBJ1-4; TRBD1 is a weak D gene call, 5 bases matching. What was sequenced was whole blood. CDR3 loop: CASSLGQTTNEKLFF. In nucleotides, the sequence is TGTGCCAGCAGTTTAGGACAAACAACTAATGAAAAACTGTTTTTT.